The 18 T cell receptor beta chains presented below share a single source sample, sequenced in a study of T cells after yellow fever vaccination. One entry per CDR3 protein, called by TCRdb with MiXCR from the 5' RACE reads. This sample carries just under 600,000 distinct CDR3 sequences, approximately 15% of them seen once, and the ten largest clones take about an eighth. Sequencing was performed on PBMCs, taken on the day of the yellow fever booster vaccination. Receptor source: a man aged 30 to 39 who received the YFV17D yellow fever vaccine.

This clonotype has more than one count but fewer than ten. The gene calls are TRBV28 and TRBJ1-4, with D unresolved. CDR1 and CDR2 (germline): MDHEN, SYDVKM. V gave up 7 bases and J gave up 0 bases, with 15 bases separating them. This CDR3 has 16 amino acids. The CDR3 DNA is TGTGCCAGCAATTCGATTAGACCGACAACTAATGAAAAACTGTTTTTT. It specifies CASNSIRPTTNEKLFF.

V usage is TRBV12-3 or TRBV12-4 and J usage is TRBJ2-7; D is perhaps TRBD1 (5 bases). Trimming took 6 bases from V and 1 from J, leaving 7 bases between them. The CDR3 contains 12 residues. CDR3 in amino acids: CASSDRSYEQYF. The CDR3 DNA reads as TGTGCCAGCAGCGACAGATCCTACGAGCAGTACTTC.

This clonotype was counted many times. The rearrangement uses TRBV6-1 and TRBJ1-2, with D perhaps matching TRBD1 (5 bases). CDR1 and CDR2 (germline): MNHNS, SASEGT. This CDR3 is 13 amino acids long. V lost 4 bases and J 4 bases, leaving 10 bases between the germline ends. For the CDR3, the DNA is TGTGCCAGCAGTGCAGACCAGGGCTATGGCTACACCTTC. Protein sequence: CASSADQGYGYTF.

The CDR3 loop reads CAISEKGEDTQYF. Here the CDR3 DNA reads TGTGCCATCAGTGAAAAGGGGGAAGATACGCAGTATTTT. This rearrangement joins TRBV10-3 to TRBJ2-3, with D tentatively TRBD1 (6 bases). Trimming stripped 3 bases from V and 5 bases from J, with 9 bases between. Per germline, CDR1 ENHRY and CDR2 SYGVKD. CDR3 length equals 13 residues.

The chain is built from TRBV20-1 and TRBJ2-1, with 9 bases fitting TRBD2. The V gene end was trimmed by 7 bases and the J gene end by 4 bases; junction bases not matched to a gene: 5. The CDR3 spans 13 residues. Germline V CDR1 and CDR2: DFQATT, SNEGSKA (reference sequence). The CDR3 region has the DNA TGCAGTGTCGGTAGCGGGGGATACAATGAGCAGTTCTTC. Translated, it gives CSVGSGGYNEQFF.

This clonotype was detected a few times. The chain joins TRBV11-2 to TRBJ2-3; D is possibly TRBD2 (6 bases). This CDR3 spans 14 amino acids. The germline V gene encodes CDR1 SGHAT and CDR2 FQNNGV. V was pared by 4 bases and J by 4 bases, with 12 bases between. CDR3 DNA sequence: TGTGCCAGCAGCTATGGGGGGTCGTCAGATACGCAGTATTTT. Its protein product is CASSYGGSSDTQYF.

This clonotype has just a few counts. The chain uses TRBV6-2 or TRBV6-3 and TRBJ2-1; 9 bases map to TRBD2. The V segment lost 8 bases and the J segment 5 bases; nucleotides outside the gene matches: 7. CDR1 and CDR2 from the germline V gene are MNHEY and SVGEGT. There are 14 residues in the CDR3. This CDR3 reads CASGKTSGHNEQFF. The CDR3 bases are TGTGCCAGCGGAAAGACTAGCGGCCACAATGAGCAGTTCTTC.

This clonotype was found a few times. This sequence joins TRBV5-6 and TRBJ2-3; perhaps D is TRBD1 or TRBD2 (7 bases each). This CDR3 is built from 15 residues. V dropped 4 bases and J dropped 5 bases, with 17 bases sitting between them. Germline V gene lookup returns CDR1 SGHDT and CDR2 YYEEEE. The CDR3, as DNA: TGTGCCAGCAGCGCGGGGAGGGGGCGCAAAGATACGCAGTATTTT. Protein sequence: CASSAGRGRKDTQYF.

The V call is TRBV2, the J call TRBJ2-1; TRBD1 agrees at 7 bases. CDR3 length: 13 amino acids. V gave up 7 bases and J gave up 6 bases; unmatched junction bases: 6. CDR1 and CDR2 (germline): SNHLY, FYNNEI. The CDR3 region has the DNA TGTGCCAGCATACAGGGGTCAGGCAATGAGCAGTTCTTC. Translating it yields CASIQGSGNEQFF.

This clonotype showed up just a few times. The chain recombines TRBV23-1 with TRBJ2-2; 8 positions match TRBD2. Being an ORF, TRBV23-1 has a function that is uncertain. V gave up 6 bases and J gave up 7 bases; unmatched junction bases: 10. This CDR3 comprises 15 residues. CDR3 protein: CASSPGTSYNGELFF. Here the CDR3 DNA reads TGCGCCAGCAGCCCCGGGACTAGTTATAACGGGGAGCTGTTTTTT.

The genes are TRBV7-2 and TRBJ1-5; possibly TRBD1 for D (6 bases). The length of the CDR3 is 16 residues. In germline, CDR1 is SGHTA, CDR2 FQGNSA. Trimming cost V 0 bases and J 6 bases, with 15 bases left between them. CDR3 in DNA: TGTGCCAGCAGCTTAGCGCCCCTCAAGGGGGGTCAGCCCCAGCATTTT. This sequence encodes CASSLAPLKGGQPQHF.

The chain carries TRBV28 and TRBJ2-3; D is possibly TRBD1 or TRBD2 (6 bases each). This CDR3 contains 13 residues. Trimming left V 6 bases short and J 5 bases short, with 12 bases between. Germline V CDR1 and CDR2: MDHEN, SYDVKM. The CDR3 loop is CASRKGGGDTQYF. DNA of the CDR3: TGTGCCAGCAGGAAGGGGGGTGGAGATACGCAGTATTTT.

The V call is TRBV6-6, the J call TRBJ1-6, with D possibly being TRBD1 (5 bases). Germline V gives CDR1 MNHNY, CDR2 SVGAGI (reference sequence). The CDR3 is 12 residues long. Trimming took off 6 bases at V and 11 bases at J, with 11 bases between the two ends. CDR3 in DNA: TGTGCCAGCAGCCTAGGGGCTGCACCCCTCCACTTT. This gives the protein CASSLGAAPLHF.

V usage is TRBV7-9 and J usage is TRBJ2-1; 7 bases fit TRBD2. The CDR3 consists of 17 residues. Germline CDR1 SEHNR, CDR2 FQNEAQ (reference sequence). After removal of 4 bases from V and 8 bases from J, the junction contained 17 bases not matched to a gene. The CDR3 DNA follows: TGTGCCAGCAGCTCTCGCCTAGCGGTCCAATCTTTCGATGAGCAGTTCTTC. Its protein product is CASSSRLAVQSFDEQFF.

This clonotype was detected only a few times. The chain couples TRBV12-3 or TRBV12-4 to TRBJ2-1; 9 bases are a match to TRBD2. The CDR3 has 15 amino acids. J lost 2 bases, V lost 7 bases, and 6 bases had no gene match. The CDR3 DNA reads as TGTGCCAGCAACGGACTAGCGTTAACCTACAATGAGCAGTTCTTC. Amino acid sequence: CASNGLALTYNEQFF.

J is TRBJ2-7 and V is TRBV20-1; 8 positions match TRBD2. Germline CDR1 is DFQATT and CDR2 is SNEGSKA (reference sequence). With V trimmed by 6 bases and J by 0 bases, 7 bases remained unmatched. The CDR3 is 14 residues long. In nucleotides, the CDR3 is TGCAGTGCGATATCAGCGGGAGACTCCTACGAGCAGTACTTC. Translated, it gives CSAISAGDSYEQYF.

This clonotype was counted a few times. V is TRBV19 and J is TRBJ2-5, with a possible D match to TRBD2 (6 bases). CDR1 and CDR2 (germline): LNHDA, SQIVND (reference sequence). The CDR3 totals 14 residues. Trimming stripped 4 bases from V and 1 base from J, with 10 bases between. The CDR3 spells CASSRRLGQETQYF. CDR3 in DNA: TGTGCCAGTAGTAGAAGACTAGGCCAAGAGACCCAGTACTTC.

This clonotype occurred many times. V usage is TRBV7-9 and J usage is TRBJ1-1; 7 bases line up with TRBD1. CDR1 is SEHNR, CDR2 FQNEAQ, per germline (reference sequence). The length of the CDR3 is 14 residues. V shed 2 bases, J shed 5 bases, and the junction held 5 bases outside the gene matches. The CDR3 loop reads CASSLRRQGTEAFF. The CDR3 bases are TGTGCCAGCAGCTTACGAAGACAGGGTACTGAAGCTTTCTTT.